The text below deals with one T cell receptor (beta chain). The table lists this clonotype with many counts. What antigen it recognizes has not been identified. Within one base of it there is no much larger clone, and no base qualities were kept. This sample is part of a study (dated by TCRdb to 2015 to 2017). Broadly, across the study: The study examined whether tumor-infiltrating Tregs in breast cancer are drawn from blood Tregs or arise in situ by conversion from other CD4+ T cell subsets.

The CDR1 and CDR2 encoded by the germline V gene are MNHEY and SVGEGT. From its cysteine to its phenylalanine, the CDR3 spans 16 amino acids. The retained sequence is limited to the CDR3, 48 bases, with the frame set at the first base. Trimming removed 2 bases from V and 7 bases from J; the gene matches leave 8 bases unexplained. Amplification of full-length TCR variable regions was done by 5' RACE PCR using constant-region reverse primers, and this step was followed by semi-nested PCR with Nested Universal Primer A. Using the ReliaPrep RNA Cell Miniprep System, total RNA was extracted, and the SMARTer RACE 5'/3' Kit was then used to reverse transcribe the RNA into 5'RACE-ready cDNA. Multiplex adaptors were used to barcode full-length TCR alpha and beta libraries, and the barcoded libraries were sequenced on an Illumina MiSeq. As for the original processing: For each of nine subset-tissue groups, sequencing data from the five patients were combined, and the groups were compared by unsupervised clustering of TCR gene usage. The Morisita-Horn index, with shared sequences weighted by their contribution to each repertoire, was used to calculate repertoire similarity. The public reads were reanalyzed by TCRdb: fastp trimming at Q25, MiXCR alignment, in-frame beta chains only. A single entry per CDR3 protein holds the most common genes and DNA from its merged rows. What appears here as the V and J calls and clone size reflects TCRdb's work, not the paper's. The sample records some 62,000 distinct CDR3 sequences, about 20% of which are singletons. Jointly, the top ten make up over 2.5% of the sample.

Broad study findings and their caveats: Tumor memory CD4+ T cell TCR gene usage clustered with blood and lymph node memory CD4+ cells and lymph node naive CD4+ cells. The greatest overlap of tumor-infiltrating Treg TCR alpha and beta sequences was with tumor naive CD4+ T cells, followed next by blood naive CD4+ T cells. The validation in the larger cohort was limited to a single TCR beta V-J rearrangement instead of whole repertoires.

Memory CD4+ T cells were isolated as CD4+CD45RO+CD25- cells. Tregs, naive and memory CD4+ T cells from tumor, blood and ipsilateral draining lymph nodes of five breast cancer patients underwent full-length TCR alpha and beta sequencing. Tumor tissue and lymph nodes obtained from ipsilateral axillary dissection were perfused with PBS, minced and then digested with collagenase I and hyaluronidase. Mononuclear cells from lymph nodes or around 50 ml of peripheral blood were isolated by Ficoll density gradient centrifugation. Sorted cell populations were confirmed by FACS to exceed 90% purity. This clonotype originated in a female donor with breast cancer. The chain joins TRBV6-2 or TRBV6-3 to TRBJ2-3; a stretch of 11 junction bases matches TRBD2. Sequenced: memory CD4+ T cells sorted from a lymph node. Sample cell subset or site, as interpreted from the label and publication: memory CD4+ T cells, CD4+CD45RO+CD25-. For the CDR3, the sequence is CASSYNLAGGINTQYF. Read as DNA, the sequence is TGTGCCAGCAGTTACAACCTAGCGGGAGGAATTAATACGCAGTATTTT.